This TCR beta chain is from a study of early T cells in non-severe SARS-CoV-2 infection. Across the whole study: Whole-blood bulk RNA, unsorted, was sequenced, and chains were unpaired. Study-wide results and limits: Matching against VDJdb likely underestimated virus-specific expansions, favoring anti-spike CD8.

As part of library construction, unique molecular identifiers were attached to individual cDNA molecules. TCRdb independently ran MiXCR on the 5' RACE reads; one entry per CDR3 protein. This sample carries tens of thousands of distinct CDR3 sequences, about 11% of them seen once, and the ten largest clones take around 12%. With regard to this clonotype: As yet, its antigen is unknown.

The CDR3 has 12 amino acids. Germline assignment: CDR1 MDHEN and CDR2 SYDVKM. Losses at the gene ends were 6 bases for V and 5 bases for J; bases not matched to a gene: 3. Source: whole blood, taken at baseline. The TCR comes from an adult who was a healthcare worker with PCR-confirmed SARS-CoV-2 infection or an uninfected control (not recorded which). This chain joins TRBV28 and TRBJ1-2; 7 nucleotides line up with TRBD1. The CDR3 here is CASRTGLYGYTF. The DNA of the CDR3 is TGTGCCAGCAGGACAGGGTTGTATGGCTACACCTTC.